Each of the 26 T cell receptor beta chains below was sequenced from the same sample in a study of blood T cell repertoires in COVID-19. TCRdb's copy holds only in-frame clones and misses some; the assay was immunoSEQ multiplex PCR. The sample shows approximately 530,000 clones, roughly nine tenths of them seen only once. Source material: peripheral blood. These receptors all stem from a woman aged 45-60 years with COVID-19, enrolled during active disease.

The V and J genes are TRBV12-3 or TRBV12-4 and TRBJ2-6; no definite D call. The CDR3 is made up of 13 amino acids. The V end lost 6 bases, the J end lost 0 bases, and 3 bases lay between the germline ends. The CDR3 DNA reads as TGTGCCAGCAGGAGCTCTGGGGCCAACGTCCTGACTTTC. Its translation is CASRSSGANVLTF.

The chain couples TRBV11-2 to TRBJ2-5, with D possibly matching TRBD2 (7 bases). The length of the CDR3 is 15 residues. The ends were cut back, 5 bases at V and 5 bases at J, with 18 bases in the middle. Per germline, CDR1 SGHAT and CDR2 FQNNGV. The CDR3 DNA reads TGTGCCAGCAGCCTGATAAGGGGGGGGAGGGAGACCCAGTACTTC. Translating it yields CASSLIRGGRETQYF.

This clone was found once. This chain uses TRBV6-1 with TRBJ1-2; D is perhaps TRBD1 (5 bases). V dropped 0 bases and J dropped 8 bases, with 10 bases sitting between them. The CDR3 runs 13 residues. The germline gives CDR1 MNHNS, CDR2 SASEGT. Here the CDR3 reads CASSEAGGTGYTF. The CDR3 bases are TGTGCCAGCAGTGAAGCGGGGGGTACAGGCTACACCTTC.

V gene TRBV9 combines with J gene TRBJ2-4; 8 bases are shared with TRBD1. Germline V gene lookup returns CDR1 SGDLS and CDR2 YYNGEE. CDR3 length: 15 residues. With 3 bases clipped from V and 0 bases from J, the junction kept 2 bases outside the gene matches. Here the CDR3 DNA reads TGTGCCAGCAGCGAACAGGGGGGAGCCAAAAACATTCAGTACTTC. Its protein product is CASSEQGGAKNIQYF.

The chain uses TRBV30 and TRBJ2-1; the match to TRBD1 covers 8 bases. V was pared by 3 bases and J by 1 base, with 8 bases of the junction left unmatched. Germline V gene lookup returns CDR1 GTSNPN and CDR2 SVGIG (reference sequence). CDR3 length equals 16 residues. The CDR3 sequence: CAWRTTGGKSYNEQFF. The CDR3 DNA sequence: TGTGCCTGGAGAACTACAGGGGGGAAATCCTACAATGAGCAGTTCTTC.

The chain has TRBV19 and TRBJ1-2; 9 positions agree with TRBD1. The CDR3 extends over 12 amino acids. The V gene's germline CDR1 is LNHDA and CDR2 SQIVND (reference sequence). V was clipped by 6 bases and J by 8 bases; unmatched bases: 4. CDR3 region: CASRQGAEGYTF. The CDR3 bases are TGTGCCAGTAGACAGGGGGCGGAGGGCTACACCTTC.

This clone was recorded a few times. V is TRBV9 and J is TRBJ2-7, with 8 bases that match TRBD2. V lost 4 bases and J lost 5; bases outside the gene matches: 5. The CDR3 has 13 residues. Germline CDR1 SGDLS, CDR2 YYNGEE. DNA of the CDR3: TGTGCCAGCAGCCACAGCGGGGGAAACGAGCAGTACTTC. Its translation is CASSHSGGNEQYF.

The DNA for the CDR3 is TGTGCCAGCCGACAGCCCAACACTGAAGCTTTCTTT. This gives the protein CASRQPNTEAFF. The chain has TRBV19 and TRBJ1-1; D possibly corresponds to TRBD1 (5 bases). CDR3 length equals 12 residues. The V and J ends lost 9 bases and 2 bases respectively, with 10 bases between them. CDR1 and CDR2 from the germline V gene are LNHDA and SQIVND (reference sequence).

The CDR3 DNA reads TGTGCCACCAGTGGGACAGGGGGTACCTCTGGGGCCAACGTCCTGACTTTC. This gives the protein CATSGTGGTSGANVLTF. V and J are TRBV24-1 and TRBJ2-6, with 10 bases matching TRBD1. This CDR3 spans 17 amino acids. The germline CDR1 and CDR2 sequences are KGHDR and SFDVKD. V trimming: 5 bases; J trimming: 0 bases; junction bases outside the gene matches: 3.

Turning to this clone: An end of the junction does not agree with germline; a read error may underlie this. The chain links TRBV11-2 to TRBJ2-5; D not resolved. The CDR3 loop spans 13 amino acids. Germline-derived CDR1 and CDR2 are SGHAT and FQNNGV. The CDR3 loop reads CASRRTERGGLDF. The CDR3 nucleotides are TGTGCCAGCAGACGAACGGAAAGAGGCGGTTTGGACTTC.

J is TRBJ1-1 and V is TRBV20-1; no reliable D call. The CDR3 consists of 11 residues. CDR1 is DFQATT and CDR2 is SNEGSKA in the germline V gene (reference sequence). V lost 6 bases and J 0 bases, leaving 5 bases between the germline ends. CDR3 sequence: CSAYLNTEAFF. CDR3 in DNA: TGCAGTGCCTACCTGAACACTGAAGCTTTCTTT.

The V call is TRBV5-1, the J call TRBJ2-2; D not certain. Germline CDR1 and CDR2: SGHRS and YFSETQ. V lost 0 bases and J lost 0, with 6 bases in between. The CDR3 is 15 amino acids. CDR3 sequence (DNA): TGCGCCAGCAGCTTGGAGCCCGCGAACACCGGGGAGCTGTTTTTT. Translation: CASSLEPANTGELFF. Looking up the rest from reference TRBV5-1 and TRBJ2-2 gives the full variable domain: KAGVTQTPRYLIKTRGQQVTLSCSPISGHRSVSWYQQTPGQGLQFLFEYFSETQRNKGNFPGRFSGRQFSNSRSEMNVSTLELGDSALYLCASSLEPANTGELFFGEGSRLTVL.

The CDR3 reads CASSQGGRGGNTEAFF. CDR3 DNA sequence: TGCGCCAGCAGCCAAGGGGGCCGGGGAGGGAACACTGAAGCTTTCTTT. This rearrangement joins TRBV4-1 to TRBJ1-1; D perhaps matches TRBD1 (5 bases). The CDR3 is 16 residues long. CDR1 and CDR2 (germline): MGHRA, YSYEKL. V gave up 1 base and J gave up 1 base, with 13 bases separating them.

The chain links TRBV28 to TRBJ1-6; D may be TRBD1 (6 bases). The CDR3 spans 14 residues. Germline CDR1 is MDHEN and CDR2 is SYDVKM. The V and J ends lost 2 bases and 7 bases respectively, with 9 bases between them. CDR3 nucleotide sequence: TGTGCCAGCAGTTTAGGGGGCCCCAATTCACCCCTCCACTTT. It codes for CASSLGGPNSPLHF. Drawing the rest from reference TRBV28 and TRBJ1-6, the complete variable domain is DVKVTQSSRYLVKRTGEKVFLECVQDMDHENMFWYRQDPGLGLRLIYFSYDVKMKEKGDIPEGYSVSREKKERFSLILESASTNQTSMYLCASSLGGPNSPLHFGNGTRLTVT.

This clone appeared a single time. The CDR3 nucleotides are TGTGCCAGCAGTCAAAACCGGGACAGCTTCTATGGCTACACCTTC. Translation: CASSQNRDSFYGYTF. This chain joins TRBV6-4 and TRBJ1-2, with 7 bases identical to TRBD1. CDR1 and CDR2 (germline): MRHNA, SNTAGT. This CDR3 is built from 15 residues. With V trimmed by 5 bases and J by 4 bases, 10 bases remained unmatched.

V usage is TRBV6-5 and J usage is TRBJ1-2, with 7 positions matching TRBD1. V shed 6 bases and J 6 bases; nucleotides not matched to a gene: 13. This CDR3 comprises 15 residues. Per the germline V gene, CDR1 is MNHEY and CDR2 is SVGAGI. CDR3 sequence: CASRGQLSHRDGYTF. In DNA, the CDR3 is TGTGCCAGCAGGGGACAGTTGTCTCATCGTGATGGCTACACCTTC.

This clone was seen just once. V is TRBV12-3 or TRBV12-4 and J is TRBJ1-1; possibly TRBD1 for D (5 bases). The ends were cut back, 5 bases at V and 11 bases at J, with 15 bases in the middle. This CDR3 contains 12 residues. CDR3 DNA: TGTGCCAGCAGTACCAGGGCCATTGGGGCTTTCTTT. Encoded protein: CASSTRAIGAFF.

This clone was found once. This chain connects TRBV5-4 to TRBJ1-1; D is perhaps TRBD1 (5 bases). The CDR3 covers 15 residues. Germline V CDR1 and CDR2: SGHNT, YYREEE (reference sequence). V was cut by 0 bases and J by 4 bases, with 13 bases left in between. The DNA of the CDR3 is TGTGCCAGCAGCTTGGGTGGTGGGGGGGGCACTGAAGCTTTCTTT. Translating it yields CASSLGGGGGTEAFF. The variable domain in full, completed from reference TRBV5-4 and TRBJ1-1, reads ETGVTQSPTHLIKTRGQQVTLRCSSQSGHNTVSWYQQALGQGPQFIFQYYREEENGRGNFPPRFSGLQFPNYSSELNVNALELDDSALYLCASSLGGGGGTEAFFGQGTRLTVV.

Written as DNA, the CDR3 is TGCGCCAGCAGCTCAGCCGGACAGAGCTCTGGGGCCAACGTCCTGACTTTC. The encoded protein is CASSSAGQSSGANVLTF. The chain joins TRBV5-1 to TRBJ2-6, with D perhaps matching TRBD1 (6 bases). This CDR3 has 17 residues. V was cut by 3 bases and J by 0 bases, with 13 bases left in between. From germline, CDR1 is SGHRS and CDR2 YFSETQ.

The chain is built from TRBV6-6 and TRBJ1-5, with 8 bases matching TRBD1. Trimming removed 5 bases from V and 7 bases from J; junction bases left unmatched: 10. CDR3 length: 15 amino acids. Germline V gene lookup returns CDR1 MNHNY and CDR2 SVGAGI (reference sequence). For the CDR3, the DNA is TGTGCCAGCAGTCTTGATGGACAGGGTTTACAGCCCCAGCATTTT. Protein sequence: CASSLDGQGLQPQHF.

This clone was seen only once. This chain connects TRBV7-2 to TRBJ1-5; TRBD1 matches 7 bases. This CDR3 is 17 amino acids long. Germline V gene data show CDR1 as SGHTA and CDR2 as FQGNSA. The V and J ends lost 5 bases and 2 bases, in that order; junction bases with no gene match: 12. The CDR3: CASSQDQGGNGNQPQHF. The CDR3 DNA sequence: TGTGCCAGCAGCCAAGACCAGGGGGGAAATGGCAATCAGCCCCAGCATTTT. Based on the CDR3 plus reference TRBV7-2 and TRBJ1-5, the full variable domain is GAGVSQSPSNKVTEKGKDVELRCDPISGHTALYWYRQSLGQGLEFLIYFQGNSAPDKSGLPSDRFSAERTGGSVSTLTIQRTQQEDSAVYLCASSQDQGGNGNQPQHFGDGTRLSIL.

The chain links TRBV18 to TRBJ1-6, with TRBD1 as a possible D gene (6 bases). V lost 4 bases and J 10 bases, leaving 14 bases between the germline ends. Germline CDR1 KGHSH, CDR2 LQKENI. The CDR3 contains 14 residues. The CDR3 is CASSQQGIESPLHF. The CDR3 DNA is TGTGCCAGCTCACAGCAGGGGATTGAGTCACCCCTCCACTTT.

This chain joins TRBV24-1 and TRBJ1-1; possible D gene TRBD1, 6 bases. The CDR3 has 11 amino acids. Germline V gene lookup returns CDR1 KGHDR and CDR2 SFDVKD. Deletions cut 7 bases from V and 11 bases from J, with 13 bases between. The CDR3 DNA reads as TGTGCCACCAGCCTTTACAGGGAGGCTTTCTTT. It yields the protein CATSLYREAFF.

The V gene is TRBV5-4, the J gene TRBJ2-3; 8 nucleotides align to TRBD1. V shed 2 bases and J 6 bases; nucleotides not matched to a gene: 11. The CDR3 loop spans 16 amino acids. Germline V gives CDR1 SGHNT, CDR2 YYREEE (reference sequence). The CDR3: CASSLDGQGSPDTQYF. The CDR3 DNA follows: TGTGCCAGCAGCTTAGACGGACAGGGATCTCCTGATACGCAGTATTTT. The entire variable domain, with the rest obtained from reference TRBV5-4 and TRBJ2-3, is as follows: ETGVTQSPTHLIKTRGQQVTLRCSSQSGHNTVSWYQQALGQGPQFIFQYYREEENGRGNFPPRFSGLQFPNYSSELNVNALELDDSALYLCASSLDGQGSPDTQYFGPGTRLTVL.

The J gene is TRBJ2-3, the V gene TRBV29-1; 8 bases agree with TRBD2. CDR1 and CDR2 (germline): SQVTM, ANQGSEA. V lost 5 bases and J lost 5; bases outside the gene matches: 6. The CDR3 is made up of 13 amino acids. CDR3 coding DNA: TGCAGCGTTAATAGCGGGGCGGGAGATACGCAGTATTTT. Translated, it gives CSVNSGAGDTQYF.

The genes are TRBV15 and TRBJ1-1, with a possible D match to TRBD1 (5 bases). Germline loops: CDR1 LNHNV, CDR2 YYDKDF (reference sequence). The CDR3 length is 15 residues. Trimming removed 1 base at V and 5 bases at J, with 14 bases between. The CDR3 DNA follows: TGTGCCACCAGCAGAGGCCCGGCAGGGAGGACTGAAGCTTTCTTT. This translates into CATSRGPAGRTEAFF.